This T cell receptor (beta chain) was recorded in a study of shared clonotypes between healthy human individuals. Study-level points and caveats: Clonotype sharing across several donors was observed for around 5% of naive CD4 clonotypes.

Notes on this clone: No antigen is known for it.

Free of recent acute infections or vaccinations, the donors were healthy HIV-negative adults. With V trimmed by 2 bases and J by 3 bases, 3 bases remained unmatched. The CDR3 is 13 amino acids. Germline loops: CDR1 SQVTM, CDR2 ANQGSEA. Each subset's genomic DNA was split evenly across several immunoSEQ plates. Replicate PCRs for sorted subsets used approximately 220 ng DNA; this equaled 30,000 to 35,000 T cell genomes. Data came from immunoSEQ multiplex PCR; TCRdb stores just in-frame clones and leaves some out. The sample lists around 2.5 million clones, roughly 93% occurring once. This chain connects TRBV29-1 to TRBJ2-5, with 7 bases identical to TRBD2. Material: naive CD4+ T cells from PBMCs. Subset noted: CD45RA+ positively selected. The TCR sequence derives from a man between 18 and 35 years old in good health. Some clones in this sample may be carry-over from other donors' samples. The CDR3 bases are TGCAGCGTTGAATGGGGGGGTAAAGAGACCCAGTACTTC. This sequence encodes CSVEWGGKETQYF.